Each of the 20 T cell receptor beta chains below was sequenced from the same sample in a study of read filtering for tumor transcriptome and immune sequencing. Molecular barcoded adaptors covering alpha/delta and beta/gamma chains were used on 400 to 450 ng RNA. One entry per CDR3 protein, called by TCRdb with MiXCR from the reads. The table records tens of thousands of distinct CDR3 sequences, roughly an eighth of them present only once. Sequenced sample: a population of CD138-negative cells sorted from bone marrow. Source of these receptors: a donor at least 40 years old with multiple myeloma.

Ten or more counts support this clonotype. The chain combines TRBV5-1 with TRBJ2-1; 9 positions agree with TRBD1. CDR1 is SGHRS and CDR2 is YFSETQ in the germline V gene. The CDR3 is 16 residues long. The V gene end was trimmed by 4 bases and the J gene end by 8 bases; junction bases not matched to a gene: 13. This CDR3 is CASSDKPGQGTYEQFF. DNA for the CDR3: TGCGCCAGCAGCGACAAACCGGGACAGGGAACCTATGAGCAGTTCTTC.

This clonotype was counted a few times. The chain joins TRBV30 to TRBJ2-2; D might be TRBD1 (6 bases). The V gene's germline CDR1 is GTSNPN and CDR2 SVGIG (reference sequence). The ends were cut back, 0 bases at V and 2 bases at J, with 10 bases in the middle. This CDR3 comprises 15 residues. CDR3 in amino acids: CAWSVGDINTGELFF. DNA for the CDR3: TGTGCCTGGAGTGTTGGGGACATCAACACCGGGGAGCTGTTTTTT.

This clonotype was seen ten or more times. The V call is TRBV20-1, the J call TRBJ1-5, with 7 bases aligning to TRBD1. V shed 3 bases and J 4 bases; nucleotides not matched to a gene: 9. The CDR3 is 15 residues long. Per germline, CDR1 DFQATT and CDR2 SNEGSKA (reference sequence). The CDR3 sequence: CSASLRGKLNQPQHF. As DNA, the CDR3 is TGCAGTGCTAGTCTCAGGGGGAAGTTGAATCAGCCCCAGCATTTT.

This clonotype was picked up many times. This chain connects TRBV27 to TRBJ2-7; 10 positions match TRBD1. The CDR3 length is 13 residues. The germline gives CDR1 MNHEY, CDR2 SMNVEV (reference sequence). Trimming removed 5 bases from V and 2 bases from J; junction bases left unmatched: 0. CDR3: CASSGQGAYEQYF. The CDR3 DNA sequence: TGTGCCAGCAGTGGACAGGGGGCCTACGAGCAGTACTTC.

This clonotype was seen more than once but under ten times. V and J are TRBV7-9 and TRBJ2-1, with a weak D call TRBD2 (6 bases). CDR1 and CDR2 (germline): SEHNR, FQNEAQ (reference sequence). Trimming cost V 0 bases and J 10 bases, with 13 bases left between them. The CDR3 sequence is 14 residues long. CDR3 sequence: CASSLAGGAGEQFF. The CDR3, as DNA: TGTGCCAGCAGCTTAGCTGGAGGGGCTGGCGAGCAGTTCTTC.

This clonotype was recorded at least ten times. V is TRBV20-1 and J is TRBJ2-3; 8 bases align to TRBD2. The CDR3 runs 15 residues. V was clipped by 4 bases and J by 5 bases; unmatched bases: 11. CDR1 and CDR2 from the germline V gene are DFQATT and SNEGSKA (reference sequence). In nucleotides, the CDR3 is TGCAGTGCTACCCCCCCTACTAGCGGAGTAGATACGCAGTATTTT. Its translation is CSATPPTSGVDTQYF.

This clonotype was counted ten times or more. The chain couples TRBV28 to TRBJ2-3, with D maybe TRBD1 (6 bases). The CDR3 spans 16 residues. Looked up from germline, CDR1 is MDHEN and CDR2 is SYDVKM. Trimming cost V 2 bases and J 4 bases, with 16 bases left between them. As DNA, the CDR3 is TGTGCCAGCAGTTTAGCTCGGGACACCCAAGCAGATACGCAGTATTTT. This encodes CASSLARDTQADTQYF.

This clonotype has at least ten counts. This chain joins TRBV23-1 and TRBJ2-3; tentative D call: TRBD2 (6 bases). Being an ORF, TRBV23-1 has a function that is uncertain. The germline V and J ends were trimmed by 3 bases and 5 bases, with 12 bases remaining between them. This CDR3 region has 14 residues. The chain's CDR3 is CASSQWEERDTQYF. Written as DNA, the CDR3 is TGCGCCAGCAGTCAGTGGGAGGAGAGAGATACGCAGTATTTT.

This clonotype was recorded at least ten times. This chain connects TRBV28 to TRBJ1-5, with D unresolved. Germline-derived CDR1 and CDR2 are MDHEN and SYDVKM. The CDR3 is 15 amino acids. V dropped 5 bases and J dropped 7 bases, with 18 bases sitting between them. The CDR3 loop is CASSALGGRSQPQHF. The CDR3 DNA reads TGTGCCAGCAGTGCCCTTGGAGGGAGGTCCCAGCCCCAGCATTTT.

This clonotype was recorded many times. The junction differs from germline at one of its ends, possibly a read error. The rearrangement joins TRBV6-2 or TRBV6-3 to TRBJ2-1, with 11 bases fitting TRBD2. CDR1 MNHEY and CDR2 SVGEGT come from the germline V gene. This CDR3 contains 17 residues. The CDR3 protein is CASSTSLAGGVSNEQFF. The CDR3 DNA reads TGTGCTAGCAGTACCTCCTTAGCGGGAGGGGTGAGCAATGAGCAGTTCTTC.

This clonotype was detected many times. The J gene is TRBJ2-5, the V gene TRBV7-9; tentatively, D is TRBD2 (5 bases). The germline V gene has CDR1 SEHNR and CDR2 FQNEAQ (reference sequence). The CDR3 is made up of 13 amino acids. Trimming left V 5 bases short and J 0 bases short, with 7 bases between. The CDR3 is CASSPGDQETQYF. CDR3 coding DNA: TGTGCCAGCAGCCCCGGGGACCAAGAGACCCAGTACTTC.

This clonotype was seen at least ten times. The chain carries TRBV20-1 and TRBJ2-5, with 12 bases aligning to TRBD2. The CDR3 extends over 15 amino acids. The germline V gene has CDR1 DFQATT and CDR2 SNEGSKA (reference sequence). Germline trimming cut 1 base from V and 5 bases from J; bases unmatched to any gene: 5. CDR3 residues: CSARGASGRVETQYF. CDR3 sequence (DNA): TGCAGTGCTAGAGGGGCTAGCGGGAGGGTGGAGACCCAGTACTTC.

In its sample, this clonotype was seen many times. The chain carries TRBV12-3 or TRBV12-4 and TRBJ1-1; tentatively, D is TRBD1 (6 bases). CDR3 size: 15 residues. Trimming shortened V by 6 bases and J by 6 bases, and 20 bases separated the two germline ends. CDR3 sequence: CASSPTGTKVSEAFF. The CDR3 nucleotides are TGTGCCAGCAGCCCTACCGGGACAAAGGTCTCTGAAGCTTTCTTT.

Points on this clonotype: A much larger clonotype is one base distant, so this may be a read error. The chain is built from TRBV6-5 and TRBJ2-2, with 15 bases lining up with TRBD2. The ends lost 7 bases at V and 7 bases at J; junction bases unmatched: 19. CDR1 and CDR2 (germline): MNHEY, SVGAGI. This CDR3 is built from 20 residues. CDR3 loop: CASTKRWVLGLAGGSGELFF. Here the CDR3 DNA reads TGTGCCAGCACCAAACGGTGGGTGCTGGGACTAGCGGGAGGCAGCGGGGAGCTGTTTTTT.

This clonotype was counted many times. V usage is TRBV2 and J usage is TRBJ2-2; D remains unclear. Trimming pared 2 bases from V and 8 bases from J, leaving 6 bases between. The germline CDR1 and CDR2 sequences are SNHLY and FYNNEI. This CDR3 is 12 amino acids long. CDR3 in amino acids: CASSELHGELFF. For the CDR3, the DNA is TGTGCCAGCAGTGAACTCCATGGGGAGCTGTTTTTT.

To note about this clonotype: Possible read error: a much larger clone is one base away. The chain couples TRBV20-1 to TRBJ2-1, with a tentative D call TRBD2 (6 bases). Germline CDR1 is DFQATT and CDR2 is SNEGSKA (reference sequence). This CDR3 is 12 amino acids long. For the CDR3, the DNA is TGCAGTGATAGAGTGGCGGGGAGTGAGCAGTTCTTC. It encodes CSDRVAGSEQFF.

Comments on this clonotype: A far larger clone is just one base off, so this is likely a read error. V gene TRBV28 combines with J gene TRBJ2-2, with unresolved D. This CDR3 comprises 13 residues. CDR1 is MDHEN, CDR2 SYDVKM, per germline. V gave up 3 bases and J gave up 13 bases, with 15 bases separating them. CDR3 amino acids: CASSLRPLRVLFF. The DNA of the CDR3 is TGTGCCAGCAGTTTGCGACCCCTTAGGGTGCTGTTTTTT.

This clonotype was recorded many times. The chain combines TRBV5-1 with TRBJ2-2; 8 bases line up with TRBD1. Germline CDR1 is SGHRS and CDR2 is YFSETQ. This CDR3 comprises 14 residues. J gave up 6 bases and V 7 bases, and 8 bases lay outside the gene matches. In DNA form, the CDR3 reads TGCGCCAGCTCGACAGGGGAGTGGTCCGGGGAGCTGTTTTTT. This translates into CASSTGEWSGELFF.

This clonotype was recorded a few times. Being one base from a much bigger clone, this may be a read error. CDR3 DNA: TGCGCCAGCAGCCAAGCCTTACTAGGGTGCGAGCAGTACTTC. Amino acids: CASSQALLGCEQYF. The genes are TRBV5-1 and TRBJ2-7; D possibly corresponds to TRBD2 (5 bases). Per germline, CDR1 SGHRS and CDR2 YFSETQ. This CDR3 has 14 amino acids. The ends were cut back, 4 bases at V and 6 bases at J, with 17 bases in the middle.

This clonotype was detected many times. This chain connects TRBV5-1 to TRBJ2-1, with D maybe TRBD2 (6 bases). Germline CDR1 reads SGHRS; CDR2 reads YFSETQ. The V and J ends lost 0 bases and 9 bases respectively, with 13 bases between them. CDR3 length: 14 amino acids. In DNA form, the CDR3 reads TGCGCCAGCAGCTTGGGGACTACATTCGGTGAGCAGTTCTTC. Protein: CASSLGTTFGEQFF. The full variable domain, rest sourced from reference TRBV5-1 and TRBJ2-1, is KAGVTQTPRYLIKTRGQQVTLSCSPISGHRSVSWYQQTPGQGLQFLFEYFSETQRNKGNFPGRFSGRQFSNSRSEMNVSTLELGDSALYLCASSLGTTFGEQFFGPGTRLTVL.